These T cell receptor beta chains were read from a single sample in a study of blood T cells in healthy people across ages. MiXCR, run by TCRdb on the 5' RACE reads, gives a single entry per CDR3 protein. This sample carries about 640,000 distinct CDR3 sequences, approximately 50% of them seen once, and the ten largest clones take more than 35%. Sequencing was carried out using blood. Source of these receptors: a man in his 60s in good health. Both conserved end residues are part of each CDR3. Fields, in order: V gene, D gene, J gene, clone size, CDR3 protein, CDR3 DNA. The D gene is left open where the match is weak. Clone size is not always given. Where it is, it says once, few, many or a class for expanded clones.

TRBV20-1	TRBD2	TRBJ2-3	NA	CSAPFRRGNTDTQYF	TGCAGTGCCCCGTTCCGGCGGGGGAACACAGATACGCAGTATTTT
TRBV29-1	NA	TRBJ1-1	NA	CSVSDSEAFF	TGCAGCGTTTCGGACAGTGAAGCTTTCTTT
TRBV15	TRBD1	TRBJ2-7	NA	CATSENRGREQYF	TGTGCCACCAGCGAAAACAGGGGACGCGAGCAGTACTTC
TRBV6-1	NA	TRBJ2-3	few	CASSPGGALTSTDTQYF	TGTGCCAGCAGTCCAGGGGGGGCTCTCACCTCCACAGATACGCAGTATTTT
TRBV11-2	NA	TRBJ2-7	NA	CASSLDRGTDKTYEQYF	TGTGCCAGCAGCTTAGATCGGGGGACCGACAAGACCTACGAGCAGTACTTC
TRBV5-1	NA	TRBJ2-5	NA	CASSLVRSETRYF	TGCGCCAGCAGCTTGGTCAGGTCAGAGACCCGGTACTTC
TRBV9	TRBD2	TRBJ2-5	once	CASSPGGTSEETQYF	TGTGCCAGCAGCCCGGGGGGGACTAGCGAAGAGACCCAGTACTTC
TRBV3-1	NA	TRBJ1-5	NA	CASSPGPADQPQHF	TGTGCCAGCAGCCCAGGGCCCGCGGATCAGCCCCAGCATTTT
TRBV27	NA	TRBJ2-7	few	CAPTYKKQYF	TGTGCCCCAACTTACAAAAAGCAGTACTTC
TRBV10-3	TRBD1	TRBJ1-1	NA	CAVEQGLDTEAFF	TGTGCCGTCGAACAGGGGTTGGACACTGAAGCTTTCTTT
TRBV4-1	TRBD2	TRBJ2-5	NA	CASSQTGTRQETQYF	TGCGCCAGCAGCCAAACCGGGACTAGACAAGAGACCCAGTACTTC
TRBV2	NA	TRBJ1-2	NA	CASSDDPLNGYTF	TGTGCCAGCAGTGATGACCCTTTAAATGGCTACACCTTC
TRBV18	TRBD1	TRBJ2-7	NA	CASSSDRGHSYEQYF	TGTGCCAGCTCTTCGGACAGGGGGCATTCCTACGAGCAGTACTTC
TRBV9	NA	TRBJ2-6	NA	CASSQGGAGANVLTF	TGTGCCAGCAGCCAGGGGGGGGCTGGGGCCAACGTCCTGACTTTC
TRBV6-2/TRBV6-3	NA	TRBJ2-2	NA	CASSYTTNTGELFF	TGTGCCAGCAGTTATACAACGAACACCGGGGAGCTGTTTTTT
TRBV11-2	NA	TRBJ2-7	NA	CASSLYRGLEQYF	TGTGCCAGCAGCTTATACCGGGGGCTCGAGCAGTACTTC
TRBV3-1	TRBD2	TRBJ2-5	NA	CASSRNLAGEETQYF	TGTGCCAGCAGCCGGAATCTAGCGGGGGAAGAGACCCAGTACTTC
TRBV10-3	NA	TRBJ2-2	NA	CAIRGFSDTGELFF	TGTGCCATCAGAGGCTTTTCTGACACCGGGGAGCTGTTTTTT
TRBV14	NA	TRBJ2-1	NA	CASSQYGLPYNEQFF	TGTGCCAGCAGCCAATACGGGCTTCCTTACAATGAGCAGTTCTTC
TRBV4-1	TRBD1	TRBJ2-7	few	CASSQVPGTGGYEQYF	TGCGCCAGCAGCCAAGTTCCCGGGACAGGTGGTTACGAGCAGTACTTC
TRBV21-1	NA	TRBJ2-4	NA	CASSPVKVGYF	TGTGCCAGCAGTCCGGTGAAGGTCGGGTACTTC
TRBV6-6	NA	TRBJ1-4	NA	CASSYGVVGEKLFF	TGTGCCAGCAGTTACGGGGTAGTGGGAGAAAAACTGTTTTTT
TRBV25-1	NA	TRBJ1-4	NA	CASSESGQSSNEKLFF	TGTGCCAGCAGTGAATCCGGACAGTCCAGCAATGAAAAACTGTTTTTT
TRBV5-1	NA	TRBJ2-2	once	CASSASSRATGELFF	TGCGCCAGCAGCGCGTCGTCCAGGGCCACCGGGGAGCTGTTTTTT
TRBV5-1	NA	TRBJ1-4	NA	CASGSRGAGGEKLFF	TGCGCCAGCGGATCTCGCGGGGCTGGCGGCGAAAAACTGTTTTTT
TRBV11-2	TRBD1	TRBJ2-1	few	CASSQGQREQFF	TGTGCCAGCAGCCAGGGACAGAGAGAGCAGTTCTTC
TRBV20-1	TRBD1	TRBJ1-6	NA	CSAISTGALGYSPLHF	TGCAGTGCTATCTCGACAGGGGCCCTTGGGTATTCACCCCTCCACTTT
TRBV3-1	NA	TRBJ2-4	many	CASSQGSPGANIQYF	TGTGCCAGCAGCCAAGGGTCGCCAGGGGCAAACATTCAGTACTTC
TRBV29-1	NA	TRBJ1-2	NA	CSVVGAVIAGGYTF	TGCAGCGTTGTAGGAGCTGTGATAGCGGGGGGCTACACCTTC
TRBV12-3/TRBV12-4	NA	TRBJ2-3	NA	CASSFGTGEIRTDTQYF	TGTGCCAGCAGTTTCGGGACGGGCGAAATAAGAACAGATACGCAGTATTTT
TRBV6-1	TRBD1	TRBJ2-7	NA	CASTGTGLHEQYF	TGTGCCAGCACCGGGACAGGGCTCCACGAGCAGTACTTC
TRBV12-3/TRBV12-4	NA	TRBJ2-3	NA	CASSSEAESTDTQYF	TGTGCCAGCAGTTCCGAGGCAGAAAGCACAGATACGCAGTATTTT
TRBV6-6	NA	TRBJ2-1	NA	CASRDLGKETQFF	TGTGCCAGCAGGGATCTGGGGAAGGAGACCCAGTTCTTC
TRBV2	NA	TRBJ1-4	few	CASSFLPPATNEKLFF	TGTGCCAGCAGCTTCCTCCCCCCTGCAACTAATGAAAAACTGTTTTTT
TRBV7-8	NA	TRBJ2-7	NA	CASSLARPGEAYEQYF	TGTGCCAGCAGCTTAGCGAGGCCAGGGGAAGCTTACGAGCAGTACTTC
TRBV3-1	NA	TRBJ1-2	NA	CASGTRTDNYGYTF	TGTGCCAGCGGGACGCGGACAGATAACTATGGCTACACCTTC
TRBV6-5	NA	TRBJ2-2	NA	CASNDYLRSTGELFF	TGTGCCAGCAACGACTACCTCCGAAGCACCGGGGAGCTGTTTTTT
TRBV14	NA	TRBJ2-1	NA	CASNQFEGEYNEQFF	TGTGCCAGCAACCAATTTGAGGGGGAGTACAATGAGCAGTTCTTC